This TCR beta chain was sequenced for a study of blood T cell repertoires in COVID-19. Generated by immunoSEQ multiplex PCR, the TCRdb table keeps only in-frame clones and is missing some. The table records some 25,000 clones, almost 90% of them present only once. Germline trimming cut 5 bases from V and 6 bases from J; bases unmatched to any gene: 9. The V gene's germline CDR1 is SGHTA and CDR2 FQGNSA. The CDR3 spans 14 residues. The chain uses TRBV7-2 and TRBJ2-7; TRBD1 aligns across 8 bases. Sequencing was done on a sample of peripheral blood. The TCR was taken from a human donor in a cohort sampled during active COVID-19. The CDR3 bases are TGTGCCAGCAGCCTCCGTAGGACAGGGTTCGAGCAGTACTTC. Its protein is CASSLRRTGFEQYF.